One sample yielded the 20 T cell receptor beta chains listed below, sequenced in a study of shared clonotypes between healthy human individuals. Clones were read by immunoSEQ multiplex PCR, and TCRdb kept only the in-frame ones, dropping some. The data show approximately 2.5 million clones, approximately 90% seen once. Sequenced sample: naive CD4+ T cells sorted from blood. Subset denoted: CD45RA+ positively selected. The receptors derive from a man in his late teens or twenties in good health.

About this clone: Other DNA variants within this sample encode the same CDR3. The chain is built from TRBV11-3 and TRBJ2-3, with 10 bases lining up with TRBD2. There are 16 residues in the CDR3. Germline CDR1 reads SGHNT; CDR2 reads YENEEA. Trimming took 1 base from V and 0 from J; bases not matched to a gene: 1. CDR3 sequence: CASSLGTSGSTDTQYF. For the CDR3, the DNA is TGTGCCAGCAGCTTAGGGACTAGCGGCAGCACAGATACGCAGTATTTT.

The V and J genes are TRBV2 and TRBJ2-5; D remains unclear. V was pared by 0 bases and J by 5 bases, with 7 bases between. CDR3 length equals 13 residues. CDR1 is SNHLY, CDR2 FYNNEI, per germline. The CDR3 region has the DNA TGTGCCAGCAGTGAAGCTGCCGGGGAGACCCAGTACTTC. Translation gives CASSEAAGETQYF.

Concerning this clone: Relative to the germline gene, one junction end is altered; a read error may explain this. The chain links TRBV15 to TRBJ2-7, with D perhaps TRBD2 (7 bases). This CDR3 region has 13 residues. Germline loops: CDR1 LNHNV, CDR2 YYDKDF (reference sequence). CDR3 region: CATSRDLLGGQDF. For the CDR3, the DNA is TGTGCCACCAGCAGAGATCTACTCGGGGGGCAAGACTTC.

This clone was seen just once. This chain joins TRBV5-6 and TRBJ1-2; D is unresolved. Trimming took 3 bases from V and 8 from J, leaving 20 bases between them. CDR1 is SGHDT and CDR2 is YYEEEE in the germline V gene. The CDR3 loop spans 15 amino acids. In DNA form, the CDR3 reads TGTGCCAGCAGCTCTGGACTCCTTTCCAACGGGGGCTACACCTTC. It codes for CASSSGLLSNGGYTF.

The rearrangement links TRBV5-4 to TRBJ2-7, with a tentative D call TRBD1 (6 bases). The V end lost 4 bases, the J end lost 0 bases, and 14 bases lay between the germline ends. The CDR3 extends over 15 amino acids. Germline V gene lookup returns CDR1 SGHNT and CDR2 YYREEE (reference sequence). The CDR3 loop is CASSPRTESSYEQYF. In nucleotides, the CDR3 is TGTGCCAGCAGCCCAAGGACAGAAAGCTCCTACGAGCAGTACTTC.

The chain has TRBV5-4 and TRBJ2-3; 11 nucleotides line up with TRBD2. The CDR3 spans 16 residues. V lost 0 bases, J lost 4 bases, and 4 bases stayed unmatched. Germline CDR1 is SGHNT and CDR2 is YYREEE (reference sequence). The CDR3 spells CASSLALAGGPDTQYF. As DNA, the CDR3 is TGTGCCAGCAGCTTGGCTCTAGCGGGGGGCCCAGATACGCAGTATTTT. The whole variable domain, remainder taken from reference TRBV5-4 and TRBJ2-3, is ETGVTQSPTHLIKTRGQQVTLRCSSQSGHNTVSWYQQALGQGPQFIFQYYREEENGRGNFPPRFSGLQFPNYSSELNVNALELDDSALYLCASSLALAGGPDTQYFGPGTRLTVL.

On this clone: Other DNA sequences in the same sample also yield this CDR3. The CDR3 region is CASSFSTGELFF. In nucleotides, the CDR3 is TGTGCCAGCAGCTTTTCCACCGGGGAGCTGTTTTTT. The chain carries TRBV5-6 and TRBJ2-2, with D unresolved. The CDR3 is 12 residues long. Trimming left V 2 bases short and J 4 bases short, with 3 bases between. Per the germline V gene, CDR1 is SGHDT and CDR2 is YYEEEE.

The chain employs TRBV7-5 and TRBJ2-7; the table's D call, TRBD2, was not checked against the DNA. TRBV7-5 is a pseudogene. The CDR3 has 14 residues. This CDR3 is CARSLRLPRHEQYF. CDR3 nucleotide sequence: TGTGCCAGAAGCCTTAGACTACCTAGGCACGAGCAGTACTTC.

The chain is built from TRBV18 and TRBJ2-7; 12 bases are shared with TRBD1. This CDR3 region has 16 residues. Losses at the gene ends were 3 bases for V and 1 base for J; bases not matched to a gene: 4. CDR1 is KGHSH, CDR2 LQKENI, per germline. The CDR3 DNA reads TGTGCCAGCTCACCGGGGACAGGGGGCGAATCCTACGAGCAGTACTTC. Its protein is CASSPGTGGESYEQYF.

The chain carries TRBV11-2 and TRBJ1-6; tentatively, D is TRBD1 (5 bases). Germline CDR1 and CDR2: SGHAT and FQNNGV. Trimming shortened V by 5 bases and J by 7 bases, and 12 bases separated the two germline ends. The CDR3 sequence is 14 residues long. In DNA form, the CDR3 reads TGTGCCAGCAGCCCCGGGGCTGTCAATTCACCCCTCCACTTT. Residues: CASSPGAVNSPLHF.

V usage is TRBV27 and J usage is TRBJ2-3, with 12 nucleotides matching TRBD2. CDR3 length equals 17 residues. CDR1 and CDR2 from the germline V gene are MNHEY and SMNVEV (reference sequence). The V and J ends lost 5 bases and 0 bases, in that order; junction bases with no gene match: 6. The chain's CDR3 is CASSKRLAGASTDTQYF. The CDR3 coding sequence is TGTGCCAGCAGTAAAAGACTAGCGGGGGCTAGCACAGATACGCAGTATTTT.

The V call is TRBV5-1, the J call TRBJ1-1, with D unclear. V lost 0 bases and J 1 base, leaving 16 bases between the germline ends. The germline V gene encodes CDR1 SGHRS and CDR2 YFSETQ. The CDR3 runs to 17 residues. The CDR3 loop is CASSLALYADQNTEAFF. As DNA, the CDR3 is TGCGCCAGCAGCTTGGCCCTTTACGCGGACCAGAACACTGAAGCTTTCTTT.

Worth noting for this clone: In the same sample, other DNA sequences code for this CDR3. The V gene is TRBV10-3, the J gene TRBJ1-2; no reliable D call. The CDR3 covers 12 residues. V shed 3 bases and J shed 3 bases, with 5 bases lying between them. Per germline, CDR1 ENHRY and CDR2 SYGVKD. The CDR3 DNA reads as TGTGCCATCAGTGATCGGGACTATGGCTACACCTTC. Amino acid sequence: CAISDRDYGYTF.

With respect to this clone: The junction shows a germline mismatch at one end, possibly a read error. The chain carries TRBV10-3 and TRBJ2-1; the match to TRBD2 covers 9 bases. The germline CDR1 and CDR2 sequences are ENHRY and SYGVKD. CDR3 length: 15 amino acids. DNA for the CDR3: TGTGCCAGCAGTTTAGCGGGAGTGGGGGCGGTTGAGCAGTTCTTC. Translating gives CASSLAGVGAVEQFF.

DNA of the CDR3: TGTGCCAGCAGTGAAGATTGGTGGGGTCAGGGCAACACAGATACGCAGTATTTT. As protein: CASSEDWWGQGNTDTQYF. The rearrangement uses TRBV6-1 and TRBJ2-3; maybe TRBD1 (5 bases). The CDR3 covers 18 residues. Germline V CDR1 and CDR2: MNHNS, SASEGT. Trimming removed 1 base from V and 2 bases from J, with 19 bases in between.

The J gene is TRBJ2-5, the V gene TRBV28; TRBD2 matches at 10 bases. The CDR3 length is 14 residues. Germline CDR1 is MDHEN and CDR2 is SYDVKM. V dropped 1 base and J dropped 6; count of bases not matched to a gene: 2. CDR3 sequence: CASSLSSGGKTQYF. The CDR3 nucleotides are TGTGCCAGCAGTTTATCTAGCGGGGGAAAGACCCAGTACTTC.

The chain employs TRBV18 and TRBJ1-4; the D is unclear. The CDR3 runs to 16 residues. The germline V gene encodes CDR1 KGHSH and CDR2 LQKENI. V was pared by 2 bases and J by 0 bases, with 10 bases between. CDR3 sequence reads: CASSPGSTATNEKLFF. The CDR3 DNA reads TGTGCCAGCTCACCAGGATCGACGGCAACTAATGAAAAACTGTTTTTT.

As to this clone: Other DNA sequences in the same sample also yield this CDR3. For the CDR3, the DNA is TGTGCCAGCAGCTTACCCGGCACAGATACGCAGTATTTT. Translation gives CASSLPGTDTQYF. This rearrangement joins TRBV7-2 to TRBJ2-3; D not resolved. In germline, CDR1 is SGHTA, CDR2 FQGNSA. Trimming removed 2 bases from V and 1 base from J, with 4 bases in between. CDR3 length: 13 amino acids.

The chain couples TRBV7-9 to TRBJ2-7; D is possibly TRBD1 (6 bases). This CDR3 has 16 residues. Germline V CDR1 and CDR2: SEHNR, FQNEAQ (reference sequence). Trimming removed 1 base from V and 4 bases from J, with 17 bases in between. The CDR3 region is CASSLDVTGGIYEQYF. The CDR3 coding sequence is TGTGCCAGCAGCTTAGATGTGACAGGAGGAATATACGAGCAGTACTTC.

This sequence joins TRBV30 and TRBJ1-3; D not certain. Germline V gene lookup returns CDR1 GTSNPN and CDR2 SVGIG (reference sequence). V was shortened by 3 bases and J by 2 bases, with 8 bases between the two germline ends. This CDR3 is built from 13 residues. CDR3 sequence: CAWSSQTGNTIYF. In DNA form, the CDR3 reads TGTGCCTGGAGCTCGCAGACTGGAAACACCATATATTTT.